This entry lists 12 T cell receptor beta chains sequenced from one sample in a study of T-cell memory formation after mild COVID-19 (dated by TCRdb to the early 2020s). Library creation used 5' RACE. The sequencer was an Illumina NovaSeq 6000. TCRdb took the public reads, trimmed them with fastp at Q25, ran MiXCR for clone calling and kept in-frame beta chains. Each record represents a unique CDR3 protein, reported with the most common genes and DNA among its rows. The sample data list under 250,000 distinct CDR3 sequences, and approximately 15% of these were observed just once. The ten biggest clones cover approximately 2.1% of the sample. The sequenced sample was PBMCs or a T cell subset sorted from them (not recorded which). These receptors were taken from an adult woman who had mild COVID-19 (a few samples of this study predate the infection). The sample titles of this study are shuffled in the database, so cell type and time point are left out; the donor was told from shared clones.

The table lists this clonotype with many counts. The chain employs TRBV6-2 or TRBV6-3 and TRBJ2-3; D is perhaps TRBD1 or TRBD2 (5 bases each). V lost 6 bases and J 12 bases, leaving 16 bases between the germline ends. This CDR3 is 12 amino acids long. In germline, CDR1 is MNHEY, CDR2 SVGEGT. The CDR3 loop is CASSLGTAPQYF. In DNA, the CDR3 is TGTGCCAGCAGCCTCGGGACGGCGCCCCAGTATTTT.

In this sample, this clonotype turned up many times. The chain is built from TRBV7-2 and TRBJ2-1, with D possibly matching TRBD1 (6 bases). Trimming took off 5 bases at V and 0 bases at J, with 11 bases between the two ends. This CDR3 is 15 amino acids long. Germline CDR1 and CDR2: SGHTA and FQGNSA. CDR3 in DNA: TGTGCCAGCAGCGCAACAGGGATCTCCTACAATGAGCAGTTCTTC. Residues: CASSATGISYNEQFF. Using reference TRBV7-2 and TRBJ2-1 for the parts outside the CDR3, the full variable domain is GAGVSQSPSNKVTEKGKDVELRCDPISGHTALYWYRQSLGQGLEFLIYFQGNSAPDKSGLPSDRFSAERTGGSVSTLTIQRTQQEDSAVYLCASSATGISYNEQFFGPGTRLTVL.

This clonotype was seen repeatedly, ten times or more. The chain links TRBV12-3 or TRBV12-4 to TRBJ2-2, with D tentatively TRBD2 (6 bases). Trimming shortened V by 2 bases and J by 6 bases, and 10 bases separated the two germline ends. The CDR3 extends over 14 amino acids. The CDR3 DNA is TGTGCCAGCAGTTTACGTGCTAGCGCCGGGGAGCTGTTTTTT. Translating gives CASSLRASAGELFF.

There are a few counts of this clonotype. The chain has TRBV9 and TRBJ2-7, with D perhaps matching TRBD2 (5 bases). V gave up 3 bases and J gave up 3 bases, with 16 bases separating them. Germline loops: CDR1 SGDLS, CDR2 YYNGEE. CDR3 length equals 15 residues. The CDR3 region is CASSGGLGTIYEQYF. The CDR3 DNA follows: TGTGCCAGCAGCGGAGGGTTGGGCACAATCTACGAGCAGTACTTC. The full variable domain, with the rest looked up from reference TRBV9 and TRBJ2-7, is DSGVTQTPKHLITATGQRVTLRCSPRSGDLSVYWYQQSLDQGLQFLIQYYNGEERAKGNILERFSAQQFPDLHSELNLSSLELGDSALYFCASSGGLGTIYEQYFGPGTRLTVT.

V gene TRBV12-3 or TRBV12-4 combines with J gene TRBJ2-5; D might be TRBD1 (8 bases). With 5 bases removed from V and 1 base from J, the gap between germline ends came to 20 bases. The length of the CDR3 is 17 residues. The CDR3 DNA reads as TGTGCCAGCAGTCCACTCGGGGGGACAGGAGCCCAAGAGACCCAGTACTTC. Protein sequence: CASSPLGGTGAQETQYF.

The V and J genes are TRBV4-3 and TRBJ2-2, with 9 bases aligning to TRBD1. The germline V gene has CDR1 LGHNA and CDR2 YSLEER. The CDR3 consists of 17 residues. V gave up 0 bases and J gave up 5 bases; unmatched junction bases: 7. The CDR3 nucleotides are TGCGCCAGCAGCCAAGAGGGGACAGGGAGCTCAACCGGGGAGCTGTTTTTT. Its protein product is CASSQEGTGSSTGELFF.

V gene TRBV6-2 or TRBV6-3 combines with J gene TRBJ2-2, with 12 bases identical to TRBD2. V lost 2 bases and J lost 1; bases outside the gene matches: 5. The CDR3 consists of 18 residues. Germline V lookup: CDR1 MNHEY, CDR2 SVGEGT. CDR3 bases: TGTGCCAGCAGTTACCCTGGACTAGCGGGATTGAACACCGGGGAGCTGTTTTTT. Amino acid sequence: CASSYPGLAGLNTGELFF.

This clonotype was observed a handful of times. The chain links TRBV5-4 to TRBJ2-3; TRBD2 is a possible D gene (5 bases). The germline V gene has CDR1 SGHNT and CDR2 YYREEE (reference sequence). The CDR3 is made up of 16 amino acids. Trimming removed 4 bases from V and 3 bases from J, with 18 bases in between. CDR3 in amino acids: CASSRPSRRTTDTQYF. CDR3 nucleotides: TGTGCCAGCAGCCGTCCTAGCCGGAGGACGACAGATACGCAGTATTTT.

V usage is TRBV24-1 and J usage is TRBJ1-2; the match to TRBD1 covers 7 bases. The V gene end was trimmed by 2 bases and the J gene end by 4 bases; junction bases not matched to a gene: 3. CDR3 size: 14 residues. Germline V gene data show CDR1 as KGHDR and CDR2 as SFDVKD. The CDR3 sequence: CATSDWTGAYGYTF. In DNA form, the CDR3 reads TGTGCCACCAGTGATTGGACAGGAGCCTATGGCTACACCTTC.

This clonotype has at least ten counts. The chain is built from TRBV7-2 and TRBJ2-5, with D unclear. Trimming took off 3 bases at V and 2 bases at J, with 10 bases between the two ends. The CDR3 contains 14 residues. In germline, CDR1 is SGHTA, CDR2 FQGNSA. CDR3 residues: CASSFRSRQETQYF. CDR3 in DNA: TGTGCCAGCAGCTTTCGGAGCAGACAAGAGACCCAGTACTTC.

This sequence joins TRBV2 and TRBJ2-7, with D possibly matching TRBD1 (6 bases). The V end lost 9 bases, the J end lost 3 bases, and 12 bases lay between the germline ends. Germline V gene lookup returns CDR1 SNHLY and CDR2 FYNNEI. The CDR3 is made up of 12 amino acids. CDR3 DNA sequence: TGTGCCAGTGAGGGGGTCAGCTACGAGCAGTACTTC. Its protein is CASEGVSYEQYF.

This clonotype was observed many times. V is TRBV12-3 or TRBV12-4 and J is TRBJ2-7, with TRBD1 matching over 10 bases. The CDR3 loop spans 14 amino acids. The V and J ends lost 4 bases and 3 bases, in that order; junction bases with no gene match: 3. CDR3 amino acids: CASSWGQGLYEQYF. The CDR3 bases are TGTGCCAGCAGTTGGGGACAGGGGCTCTACGAGCAGTACTTC.